This passage covers 15 T cell receptor beta chains from one sample sequenced in a study of blood T cell repertoires in COVID-19. This table comes from immunoSEQ multiplex PCR, and its TCRdb copy is limited to in-frame clones, with some not included. Of about 230,000 clones in the sample, around 83% were seen once. The specimen sequenced was peripheral blood. The receptors here all came from a man older than 75 with acute or convalescent COVID-19.

The chain couples TRBV27 to TRBJ2-7, with TRBD2 matching over 7 bases. CDR1 MNHEY and CDR2 SMNVEV come from the germline V gene (reference sequence). The CDR3 runs 16 residues. Losses at the gene ends were 2 bases for V and 4 bases for J; bases not matched to a gene: 11. The CDR3 loop reads CASSLSLAVFLYEQYF. Here the CDR3 DNA reads TGTGCCAGCAGTTTAAGTCTAGCGGTCTTTTTGTACGAGCAGTACTTC.

This sequence joins TRBV28 and TRBJ1-5; 7 nucleotides line up with TRBD1. Germline CDR1 and CDR2: MDHEN and SYDVKM. The CDR3 sequence is 16 residues long. V dropped 4 bases and J dropped 2; count of bases not matched to a gene: 8. The DNA for the CDR3 is TGTGCCAGCAGTTCGACACGCGACAGGGGCAATCAGCCCCAGCATTTT. Protein: CASSSTRDRGNQPQHF. Supplemented by reference TRBV28 and TRBJ1-5, the full variable domain reads DVKVTQSSRYLVKRTGEKVFLECVQDMDHENMFWYRQDPGLGLRLIYFSYDVKMKEKGDIPEGYSVSREKKERFSLILESASTNQTSMYLCASSSTRDRGNQPQHFGDGTRLSIL.

The count of this clone is one. The gene calls are TRBV28 and TRBJ1-5; possibly TRBD1 for D (6 bases). Deletions cut 5 bases from V and 2 bases from J, with 16 bases between. From germline, CDR1 is MDHEN and CDR2 SYDVKM. There are 16 residues in the CDR3. The CDR3 DNA follows: TGTGCCAGCAGTCCATCTCAGGGGTTGGGCAATCAGCCCCAGCATTTT. Protein product: CASSPSQGLGNQPQHF.

The chain recombines TRBV5-1 with TRBJ1-5; D is perhaps TRBD1 (5 bases). The V end lost 0 bases, the J end lost 6 bases, and 13 bases lay between the germline ends. The germline gives CDR1 SGHRS, CDR2 YFSETQ. CDR3 length: 15 amino acids. For the CDR3, the DNA is TGCGCCAGCAGCTTGGACGGTTCGGGGGGTCAGCCCCAGCATTTT. Encoded protein: CASSLDGSGGQPQHF.

This chain uses TRBV7-3 with TRBJ2-1; D is unresolved. Trimming removed 3 bases at V and 6 bases at J, with 6 bases between. Germline V gene sequence: CDR1 SGHTA, CDR2 FQGTGA. This CDR3 spans 12 amino acids. DNA for the CDR3: TGTGCCAGCAGCTTCTATGGCAATGAGCAGTTCTTC. As protein: CASSFYGNEQFF.

This clone was detected a few times. The chain recombines TRBV28 with TRBJ1-2; no firm D call. The germline V and J ends were trimmed by 5 bases and 4 bases, with 8 bases remaining between them. Germline CDR1 reads MDHEN; CDR2 reads SYDVKM. The CDR3 contains 12 residues. The CDR3 nucleotides are TGTGCCAGCAGTGAGATTTCCTATGGCTACACCTTC. Protein sequence: CASSEISYGYTF.

For the CDR3, the DNA is TGTGCCAGCAGCCTGACAGGGACTGGGGCCAACGTCCTGACTTTC. It yields the protein CASSLTGTGANVLTF. The chain employs TRBV3-1 (or the pseudogene TRBV3-2) and TRBJ2-6, with TRBD1 matching over 7 bases. Germline trimming cut 4 bases from V and 2 bases from J; bases unmatched to any gene: 2. The germline CDR1 and CDR2 sequences are LGHDT and YNNKEL (reference sequence). This CDR3 spans 15 amino acids.

This sequence joins TRBV25-1 and TRBJ1-2; TRBD1 is a possible D gene (6 bases). Germline CDR1 MGHDK, CDR2 SYGVNS. The V end lost 4 bases, the J end lost 7 bases, and 16 bases lay between the germline ends. The CDR3 sequence is 14 residues long. As DNA, the CDR3 is TGTGCCAGCAGTGTCCCGGGGGGCGCAGGTGGCTACACCTTC. Translated: CASSVPGGAGGYTF.

CDR3 loop: CASSKWTSGRGEQYF. The CDR3 coding sequence is TGTGCCAGCAGCAAATGGACTAGCGGGAGGGGCGAGCAGTACTTC. The chain employs TRBV21-1 and TRBJ2-7; the D call in the table, TRBD2, was not verified against the DNA. TRBV21-1 is a documented pseudogene. The CDR3 has 15 amino acids.

The V gene is TRBV6-5, the J gene TRBJ1-1; 7 nucleotides align to TRBD1. Germline CDR1 MNHEY, CDR2 SVGAGI. The CDR3 extends over 13 amino acids. J gave up 0 bases and V 7 bases, and 2 bases lay outside the gene matches. CDR3 loop: CASNRGMNTEAFF. The CDR3 DNA follows: TGTGCCAGCAACAGGGGAATGAACACTGAAGCTTTCTTT.

In nucleotides, the CDR3 is TGTGCCAGCAGCGCGGGACAGGGAGGGTACTATGGCTACACCTTC. Its protein is CASSAGQGGYYGYTF. The chain couples TRBV5-8 to TRBJ1-2; TRBD1 matches at 9 bases. CDR1 and CDR2 from the germline V gene are SGHTS and YDEGEE. V was pared by 4 bases and J by 3 bases, with 7 bases of the junction left unmatched. The length of the CDR3 is 15 residues.

Note on this clone: The same CDR3 can be traced to other DNA sequences in this sample. The V and J genes are TRBV6-5 and TRBJ1-5, with a possible D match to TRBD1 (6 bases). Germline values: CDR1 MNHEY, CDR2 SVGAGI. The CDR3 runs 13 residues. With 7 bases removed from V and 3 bases from J, the gap between germline ends came to 10 bases. CDR3 in DNA: TGTGCCAGCAAGACAGGCCTCAATCAGCCCCAGCATTTT. This codes for CASKTGLNQPQHF.

The rearrangement links TRBV30 to TRBJ2-3; 10 nucleotides align to TRBD1. The ends lost 4 bases at V and 9 bases at J; junction bases unmatched: 1. The CDR3 sequence is 11 residues long. Germline CDR1 reads GTSNPN; CDR2 reads SVGIG (reference sequence). In DNA, the CDR3 is TGTGCCTGGATGGGACAGGGGACGCAGTATTTT. This codes for CAWMGQGTQYF.

The chain uses TRBV5-1 and TRBJ2-1; possibly TRBD1 for D (5 bases). This CDR3 is built from 16 residues. Germline V gene data show CDR1 as SGHRS and CDR2 as YFSETQ. V shed 0 bases and J shed 5 bases, with 15 bases lying between them. DNA of the CDR3: TGCGCCAGCAGCTTGGTCGGGCCTGGCAGGGACAATGAGCAGTTCTTC. It specifies CASSLVGPGRDNEQFF.

V and J are TRBV18 and TRBJ1-5; D call uncertain. V was pared by 3 bases and J by 0 bases, with 9 bases between. CDR1 and CDR2 from the germline V gene are KGHSH and LQKENI. The CDR3 contains 15 residues. The CDR3 DNA is TGTGCCAGCTCACCTGAGGGCCATAGCAATCAGCCCCAGCATTTT. It encodes CASSPEGHSNQPQHF.